Included here is one T cell receptor (beta chain) sequence, with context. The data originate from a study of blood T cell repertoires in COVID-19. Overall study context: COVID-19 samples collected from the United States, Italy and Spain covered acute and convalescent phases. PBMCs, B-cell-depleted T cells, or T cells were the source of the cDNA or gDNA that made up the material.

Looked up from germline, CDR1 is LNHDA and CDR2 is SQIVND (reference sequence). V lost 5 bases and J lost 4, with 18 bases in between. There are 16 residues in the CDR3. In the authors' methods: Amplification with reference gene primers provided the estimates of nucleated cell counts. TCRdb's table, derived via immunoSEQ multiplex PCR, lists solely in-frame clones and lacks some. V, J and clone size were drawn from that table, and D and trimming were deduced from the DNA. There are under 150,000 clones in the sample; 79% occur only once, and almost 4% lies in the top ten. Source material: peripheral blood. The TCR was taken from a woman of 80 years or more with acute or convalescent COVID-19. The chain uses TRBV19 and TRBJ1-5, with a possible D match to TRBD1 (5 bases). The CDR3 nucleotides are TGTGCCAGTAGTGGTCAAATAGGGGCGACTAATCAGCCCCAGCATTTT. Residues: CASSGQIGATNQPQHF.